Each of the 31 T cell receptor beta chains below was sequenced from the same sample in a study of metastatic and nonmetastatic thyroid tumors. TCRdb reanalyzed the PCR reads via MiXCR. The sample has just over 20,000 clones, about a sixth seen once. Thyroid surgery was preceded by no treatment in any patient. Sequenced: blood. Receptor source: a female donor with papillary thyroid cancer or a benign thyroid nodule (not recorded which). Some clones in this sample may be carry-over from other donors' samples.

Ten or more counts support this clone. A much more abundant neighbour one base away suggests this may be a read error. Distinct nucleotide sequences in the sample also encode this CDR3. The CDR3 DNA is TGCAGTGCTAGGGGACATGCCTACGAGCAGTACTTC. Translating it yields CSARGHAYEQYF. The genes are TRBV20-1 and TRBJ2-7; D is perhaps TRBD1 (6 bases). The CDR3 is made up of 12 amino acids. The ends were cut back, 3 bases at V and 2 bases at J, with 8 bases in the middle. Germline loops: CDR1 DFQATT, CDR2 SNEGSKA (reference sequence).

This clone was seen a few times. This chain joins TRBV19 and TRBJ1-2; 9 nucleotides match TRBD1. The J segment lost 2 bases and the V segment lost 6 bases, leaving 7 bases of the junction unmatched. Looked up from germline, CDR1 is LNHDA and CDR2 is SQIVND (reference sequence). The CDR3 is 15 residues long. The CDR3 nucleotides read TGTGCCAGTAGCCGAGACAGGGGGGTAAACTATGGCTACACCTTC. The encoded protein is CASSRDRGVNYGYTF. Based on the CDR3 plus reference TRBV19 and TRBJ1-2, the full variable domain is DGGITQSPKYLFRKEGQNVTLSCEQNLNHDAMYWYRQDPGQGLRLIYYSQIVNDFQKGDIAEGYSVSREKKESFPLTVTSAQKNPTAFYLCASSRDRGVNYGYTFGSGTRLTVV.

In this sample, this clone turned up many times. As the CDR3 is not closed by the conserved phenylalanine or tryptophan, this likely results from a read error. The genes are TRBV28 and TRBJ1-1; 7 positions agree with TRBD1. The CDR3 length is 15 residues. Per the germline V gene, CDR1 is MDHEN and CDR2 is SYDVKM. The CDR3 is CANSSPGQTNTEAFL. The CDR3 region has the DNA TGTGCCAACAGTTCCCCGGGACAGACCAACACTGAAGCTTTCCTT.

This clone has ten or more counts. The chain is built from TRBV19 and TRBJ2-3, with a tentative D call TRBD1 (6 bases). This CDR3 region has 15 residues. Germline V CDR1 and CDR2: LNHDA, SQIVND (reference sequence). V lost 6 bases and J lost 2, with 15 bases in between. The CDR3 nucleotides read TGTGCCAGTAGCGAGGGACAAATAATCACAGATACGCAGTATTTT. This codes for CASSEGQIITDTQYF.

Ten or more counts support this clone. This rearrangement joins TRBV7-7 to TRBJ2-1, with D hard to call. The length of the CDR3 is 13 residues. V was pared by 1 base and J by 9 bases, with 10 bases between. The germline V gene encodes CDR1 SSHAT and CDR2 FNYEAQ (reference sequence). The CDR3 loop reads CASSLESRSEQFF. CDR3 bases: TGTGCCAGCAGCTTAGAGTCCCGGAGTGAGCAGTTCTTC.

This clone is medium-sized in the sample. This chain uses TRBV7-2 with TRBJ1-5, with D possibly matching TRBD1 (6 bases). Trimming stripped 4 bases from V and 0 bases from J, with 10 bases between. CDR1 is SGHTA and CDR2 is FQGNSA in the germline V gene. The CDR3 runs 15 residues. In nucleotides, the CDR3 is TGTGCCAGCAGCTACACAGGGAGTAGCAATCAGCCCCAGCATTTT. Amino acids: CASSYTGSSNQPQHF.

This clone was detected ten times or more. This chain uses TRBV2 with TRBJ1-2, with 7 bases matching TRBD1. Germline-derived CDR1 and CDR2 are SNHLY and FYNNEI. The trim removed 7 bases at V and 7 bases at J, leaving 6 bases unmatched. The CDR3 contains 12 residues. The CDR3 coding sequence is TGTGCCAGCAAAGGGACAGATGGTGGCTACACCTTC. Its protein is CASKGTDGGYTF.

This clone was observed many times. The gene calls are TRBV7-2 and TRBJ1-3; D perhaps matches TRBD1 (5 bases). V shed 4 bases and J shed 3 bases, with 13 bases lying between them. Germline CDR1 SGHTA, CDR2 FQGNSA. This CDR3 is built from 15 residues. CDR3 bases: TGTGCCAGCAGCTCAAGTAGAGGGGATGGAAACACCATATATTTT. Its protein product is CASSSSRGDGNTIYF. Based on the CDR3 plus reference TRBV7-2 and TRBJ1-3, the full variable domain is GAGVSQSPSNKVTEKGKDVELRCDPISGHTALYWYRQSLGQGLEFLIYFQGNSAPDKSGLPSDRFSAERTGGSVSTLTIQRTQQEDSAVYLCASSSSRGDGNTIYFGEGSWLTVV.

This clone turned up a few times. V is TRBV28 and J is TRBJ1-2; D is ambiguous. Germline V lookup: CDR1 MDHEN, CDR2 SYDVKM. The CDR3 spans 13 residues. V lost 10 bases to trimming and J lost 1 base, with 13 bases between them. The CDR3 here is CAIRPGINYGYTF. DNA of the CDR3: TGTGCCATCAGACCGGGGATTAACTATGGCTACACCTTC.

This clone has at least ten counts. The CDR3 protein is CSASLRLGPGEQYF. CDR3 nucleotides: TGCAGTGCCAGCCTCAGGTTGGGCCCCGGGGAGCAGTACTTC. The chain has TRBV20-1 and TRBJ2-7; no clear D gene. The CDR3 extends over 14 amino acids. The V gene's germline CDR1 is DFQATT and CDR2 SNEGSKA (reference sequence). The ends were cut back, 6 bases at V and 7 bases at J, with 22 bases in the middle.

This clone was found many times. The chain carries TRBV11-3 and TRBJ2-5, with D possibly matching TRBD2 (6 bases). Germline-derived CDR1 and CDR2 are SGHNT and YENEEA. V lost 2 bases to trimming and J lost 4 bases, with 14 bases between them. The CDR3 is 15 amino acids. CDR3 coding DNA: TGTGCCAGCAGCTTACCATCGGGGGAGCGAGAGACCCAGTACTTC. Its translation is CASSLPSGERETQYF.

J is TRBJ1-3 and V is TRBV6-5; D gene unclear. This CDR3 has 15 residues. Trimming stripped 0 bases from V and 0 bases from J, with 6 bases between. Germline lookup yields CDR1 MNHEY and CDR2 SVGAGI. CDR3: CASSYSQYSGNTIYF. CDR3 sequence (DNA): TGTGCCAGCAGTTACTCGCAGTACTCTGGAAACACCATATATTTT.

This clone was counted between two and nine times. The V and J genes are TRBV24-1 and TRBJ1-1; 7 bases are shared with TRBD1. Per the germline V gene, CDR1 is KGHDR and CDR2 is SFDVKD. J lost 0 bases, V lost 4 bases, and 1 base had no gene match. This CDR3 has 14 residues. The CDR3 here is CATSEGQLNTEAFF. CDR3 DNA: TGTGCCACCAGTGAGGGACAGTTGAACACTGAAGCTTTCTTT.

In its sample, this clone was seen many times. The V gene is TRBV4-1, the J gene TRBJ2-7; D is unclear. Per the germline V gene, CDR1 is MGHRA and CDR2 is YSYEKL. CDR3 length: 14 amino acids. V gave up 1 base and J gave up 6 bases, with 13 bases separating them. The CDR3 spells CASSQGQTLGEQYF. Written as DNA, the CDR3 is TGCGCCAGCAGCCAAGGTCAGACCCTCGGCGAGCAGTACTTC.

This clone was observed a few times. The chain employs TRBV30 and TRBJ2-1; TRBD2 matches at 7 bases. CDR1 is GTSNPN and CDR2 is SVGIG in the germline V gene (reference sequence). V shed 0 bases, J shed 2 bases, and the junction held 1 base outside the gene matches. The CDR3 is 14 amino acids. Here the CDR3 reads CAWSVGGTYNEQFF. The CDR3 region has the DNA TGTGCCTGGAGTGTGGGGGGGACCTACAATGAGCAGTTCTTC.

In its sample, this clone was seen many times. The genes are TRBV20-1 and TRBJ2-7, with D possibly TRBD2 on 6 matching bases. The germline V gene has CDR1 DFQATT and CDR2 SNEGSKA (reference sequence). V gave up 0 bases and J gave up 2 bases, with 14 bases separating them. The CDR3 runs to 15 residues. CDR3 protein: CSARDVASETYEQYF. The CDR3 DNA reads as TGCAGTGCTAGAGATGTGGCTAGCGAAACCTACGAGCAGTACTTC.

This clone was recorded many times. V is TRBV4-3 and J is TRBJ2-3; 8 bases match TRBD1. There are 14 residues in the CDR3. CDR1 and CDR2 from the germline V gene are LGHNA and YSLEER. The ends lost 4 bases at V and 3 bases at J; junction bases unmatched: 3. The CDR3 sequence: CASSPGGWTDTQYF. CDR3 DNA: TGCGCCAGCAGCCCAGGGGGCTGGACAGATACGCAGTATTTT.

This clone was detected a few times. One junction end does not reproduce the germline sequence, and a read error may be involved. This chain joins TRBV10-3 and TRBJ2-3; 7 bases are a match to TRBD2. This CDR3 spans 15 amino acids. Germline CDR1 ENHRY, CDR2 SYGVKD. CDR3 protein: CVISESRAGPDTQYF. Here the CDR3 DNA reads TGTGTCATCAGTGAGTCGAGAGCGGGACCTGATACGCAGTATTTT.

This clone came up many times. The CDR3 DNA follows: TGTGCCAGCAGCTTACTCGGACTAGCGGGAGAGACCCAGTACTTC. Its protein product is CASSLLGLAGETQYF. J is TRBJ2-5 and V is TRBV7-3, with TRBD2 matching over 11 bases. The germline V gene encodes CDR1 SGHTA and CDR2 FQGTGA. V shed 2 bases, J shed 4 bases, and the junction held 3 bases outside the gene matches. This CDR3 spans 15 amino acids.

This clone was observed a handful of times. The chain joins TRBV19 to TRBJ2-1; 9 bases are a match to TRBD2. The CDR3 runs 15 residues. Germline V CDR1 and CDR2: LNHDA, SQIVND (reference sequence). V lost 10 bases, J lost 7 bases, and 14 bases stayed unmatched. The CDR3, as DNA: TGTGCCACTAAAAGCGGGAGGCTAGGCATTAATGAGCAGTTCTTC. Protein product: CATKSGRLGINEQFF.

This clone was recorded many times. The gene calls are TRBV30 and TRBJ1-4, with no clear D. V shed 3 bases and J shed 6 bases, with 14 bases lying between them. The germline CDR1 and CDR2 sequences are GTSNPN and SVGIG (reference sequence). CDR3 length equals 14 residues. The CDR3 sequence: CAWSPGGRHEKLFF. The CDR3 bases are TGTGCCTGGAGCCCGGGCGGGAGGCATGAAAAACTGTTTTTT.

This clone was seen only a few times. The CDR3: CATSLERLGSNQPQHF. DNA of the CDR3: TGTGCCACCAGCCTCGAGCGATTGGGTTCTAATCAGCCCCAGCATTTT. J is TRBJ1-5 and V is TRBV15; D not certain. The CDR3 extends over 16 amino acids. Germline V gene sequence: CDR1 LNHNV, CDR2 YYDKDF (reference sequence). V was pared by 5 bases and J by 4 bases, with 18 bases between. Filled out from reference TRBV15 and TRBJ1-5, the complete variable domain reads DAMVIQNPRYQVTQFGKPVTLSCSQTLNHNVMYWYQQKSSQAPKLLFHYYDKDFNNEADTPDNFQSRRPNTSFCFLDIRSPGLGDTAMYLCATSLERLGSNQPQHFGDGTRLSIL.

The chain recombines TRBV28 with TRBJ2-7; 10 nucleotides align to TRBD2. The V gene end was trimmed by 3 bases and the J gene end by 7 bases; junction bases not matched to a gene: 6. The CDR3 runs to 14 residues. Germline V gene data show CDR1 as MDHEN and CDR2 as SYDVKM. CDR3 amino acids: CASSFPSGSREQYF. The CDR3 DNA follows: TGTGCCAGCAGTTTCCCTAGCGGGAGTCGAGAGCAGTACTTC.

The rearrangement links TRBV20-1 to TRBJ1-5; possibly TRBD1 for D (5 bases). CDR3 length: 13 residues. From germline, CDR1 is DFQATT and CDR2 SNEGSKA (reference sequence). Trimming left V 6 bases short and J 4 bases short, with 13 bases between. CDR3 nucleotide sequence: TGCAGTGCCAAGGTGGGGGGTAATCAGCCCCAGCATTTT. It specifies CSAKVGGNQPQHF.

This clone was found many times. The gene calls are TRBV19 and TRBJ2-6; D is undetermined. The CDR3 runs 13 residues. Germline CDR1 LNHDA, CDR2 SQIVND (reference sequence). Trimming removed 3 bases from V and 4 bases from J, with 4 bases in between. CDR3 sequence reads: CASSMSGANVLTF. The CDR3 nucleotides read TGTGCCAGTAGTATGTCCGGGGCCAACGTCCTGACTTTC.

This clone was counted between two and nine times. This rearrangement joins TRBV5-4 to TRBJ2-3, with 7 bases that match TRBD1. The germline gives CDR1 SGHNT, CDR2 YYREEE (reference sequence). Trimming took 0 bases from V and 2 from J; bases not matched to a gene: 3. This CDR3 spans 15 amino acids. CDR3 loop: CASSLGTGVTDTQYF. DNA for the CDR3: TGTGCCAGCAGCTTGGGGACAGGCGTCACAGATACGCAGTATTTT.

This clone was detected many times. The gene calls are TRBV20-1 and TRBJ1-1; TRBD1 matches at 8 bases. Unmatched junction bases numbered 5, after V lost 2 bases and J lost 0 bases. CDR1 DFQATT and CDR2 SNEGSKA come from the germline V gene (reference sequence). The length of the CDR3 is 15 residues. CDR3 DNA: TGCAGTGCTAGAAGTCCGGGACAGGTGAACACTGAAGCTTTCTTT. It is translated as CSARSPGQVNTEAFF.

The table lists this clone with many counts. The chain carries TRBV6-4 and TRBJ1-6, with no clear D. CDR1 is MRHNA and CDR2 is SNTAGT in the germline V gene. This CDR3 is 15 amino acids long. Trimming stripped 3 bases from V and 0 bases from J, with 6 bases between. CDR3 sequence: CASSEASSYNSPLHF. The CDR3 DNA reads TGTGCCAGCAGTGAGGCAAGCTCCTATAATTCACCCCTCCACTTT.

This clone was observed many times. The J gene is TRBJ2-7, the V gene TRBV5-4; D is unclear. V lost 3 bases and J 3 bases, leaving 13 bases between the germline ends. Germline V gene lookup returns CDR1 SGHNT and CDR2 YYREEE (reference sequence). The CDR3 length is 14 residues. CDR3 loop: CASSYSPVGYEQYF. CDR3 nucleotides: TGTGCCAGCAGCTACTCCCCGGTCGGCTACGAGCAGTACTTC.

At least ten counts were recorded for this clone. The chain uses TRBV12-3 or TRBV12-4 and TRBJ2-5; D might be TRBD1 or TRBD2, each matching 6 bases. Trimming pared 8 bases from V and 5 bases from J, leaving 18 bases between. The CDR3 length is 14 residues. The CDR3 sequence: CASGPSGAGETQYF. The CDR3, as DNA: TGTGCCAGCGGCCCCTCGGGGGCCGGGGAGACCCAGTACTTC.

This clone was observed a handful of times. The CDR3 region is CASSLGWPTETQYF. The CDR3 DNA follows: TGTGCCAGCAGTTTAGGGTGGCCAACGGAGACCCAGTACTTC. This sequence joins TRBV28 and TRBJ2-5; D not resolved. CDR1 is MDHEN, CDR2 SYDVKM, per germline. Trimming pared 2 bases from V and 5 bases from J, leaving 12 bases between. The CDR3 extends over 14 amino acids.